This TCR beta chain was captured by sequencing in a study of somatic mutations in cytotoxic T cells in rheumatoid arthritis. Study overall: Patient blood was drawn as 30 ml EDTA; the draw came right after diagnosis and before any treatment. General observations from the study: The top CD8+ clone topped 20% of CD8+ cells in about an eighth of the roughly 60 patients. Significant differences in CD8+ T-cell clonality were not found between rheumatoid arthritis patients and healthy controls (age-matched).

Remarks on this clone: Its antigen remains unknown. Other DNA sequences of this sample code for an identical CDR3.

This table comes from immunoSEQ multiplex PCR, and its TCRdb copy is limited to in-frame clones, with some not included. Here the sample spans around 15,000 clones, roughly 73% being singletons. V dropped 0 bases and J dropped 6 bases, with 8 bases sitting between them. This CDR3 is 13 amino acids long. The germline V gene has CDR1 LNHNV and CDR2 YYDKDF (reference sequence). The receptor was derived from an adult with rheumatoid arthritis. V usage is TRBV15 and J usage is TRBJ1-2; D is unclear. The specimen was CD8+ T cells sorted from blood. CDR3 nucleotide sequence: TGTGCCACCAGCAGAGAGGAAGGAGATGGCTACACCTTC. Translating gives CATSREEGDGYTF. Filled out from reference TRBV15 and TRBJ1-2, the complete variable domain reads DAMVIQNPRYQVTQFGKPVTLSCSQTLNHNVMYWYQQKSSQAPKLLFHYYDKDFNNEADTPDNFQSRRPNTSFCFLDIRSPGLGDTAMYLCATSREEGDGYTFGSGTRLTVV.